The 6 T cell receptor beta chains below all came from one sample that was sequenced in a study of spatial heterogeneity in lung cancer. These receptors are not linked to any known antigen. Whole-study findings and limits: Expanded alpha and beta TCR counts within tumors tracked tumor mutation counts.

TCRdb reprocessed the 5' RACE reads via MiXCR and lists one record per CDR3 protein. The profile shows about 5,700 distinct CDR3 sequences, approximately 26% of them singletons. Time point denoted: sample taken at primary tumor resection. Sample: lung tumor tissue, taken at surgery. These receptor sequences come from a male donor with early-stage non-small cell lung cancer.

The V call is TRBV6-2 or TRBV6-3, the J call TRBJ2-7, with TRBD2 identical over 7 bases. CDR1 is MNHEY, CDR2 SVGEGT, per germline. J lost 6 bases, V lost 6 bases, and 8 bases had no gene match. The CDR3 has 13 residues. The CDR3 here is CASRPTGTTEQYF. The DNA for the CDR3 is TGTGCCAGCAGGCCGACCGGGACTACCGAGCAGTACTTC.

This chain links TRBV4-1 with TRBJ2-5; D gene uncertain. V was pared by 2 bases and J by 1 base, with 11 bases between. Germline CDR1 and CDR2: MGHRA and YSYEKL. CDR3 size: 15 residues. The CDR3 protein is CASSQFRAGQETQYF. The CDR3 bases are TGCGCCAGCAGCCAATTTCGGGCAGGCCAAGAGACCCAGTACTTC.

This clonotype is medium-sized by share. The V call is TRBV6-5, the J call TRBJ1-4; D is undetermined. This CDR3 contains 15 residues. Per germline, CDR1 MNHEY and CDR2 SVGAGI. The germline V and J ends were trimmed by 2 bases and 0 bases, with 7 bases remaining between them. CDR3 protein: CASSYGGATNEKLFF. Here the CDR3 DNA reads TGTGCCAGCAGTTACGGAGGCGCAACTAATGAAAAACTGTTTTTT.

This clonotype has just a few counts. The rearrangement joins TRBV27 to TRBJ2-1, with D perhaps matching TRBD2 (5 bases). Trimming cost V 5 bases and J 0 bases, with 8 bases left between them. The CDR3 covers 14 residues. Per germline, CDR1 MNHEY and CDR2 SMNVEV (reference sequence). The CDR3 here is CASSVGSSYNEQFF. The DNA of the CDR3 is TGTGCCAGCAGTGTGGGGAGCTCCTACAATGAGCAGTTCTTC.

The table lists this clonotype with many counts. The chain is built from TRBV6-6 and TRBJ1-3, with D unclear. CDR3 length equals 12 residues. V was pared by 4 bases and J by 2 bases, with 3 bases between. CDR1 MNHNY and CDR2 SVGAGI come from the germline V gene (reference sequence). CDR3 protein: CASSSTGNTIYF. CDR3 bases: TGTGCCAGCAGTTCAACTGGAAACACCATATATTTT.

By share, this clonotype counts as medium-sized. The gene calls are TRBV5-1 and TRBJ1-2; perhaps TRBD1 as D (5 bases). This CDR3 region has 21 residues. Germline lookup yields CDR1 SGHRS and CDR2 YFSETQ. V was pared by 2 bases and J by 2 bases, with 31 bases between. The CDR3 DNA reads TGCGCCAGCAGCTTTCCCGGATCCCCCAACGGGGCCCCAGAGGGGAACTATGGCTACACCTTC. It encodes CASSFPGSPNGAPEGNYGYTF.